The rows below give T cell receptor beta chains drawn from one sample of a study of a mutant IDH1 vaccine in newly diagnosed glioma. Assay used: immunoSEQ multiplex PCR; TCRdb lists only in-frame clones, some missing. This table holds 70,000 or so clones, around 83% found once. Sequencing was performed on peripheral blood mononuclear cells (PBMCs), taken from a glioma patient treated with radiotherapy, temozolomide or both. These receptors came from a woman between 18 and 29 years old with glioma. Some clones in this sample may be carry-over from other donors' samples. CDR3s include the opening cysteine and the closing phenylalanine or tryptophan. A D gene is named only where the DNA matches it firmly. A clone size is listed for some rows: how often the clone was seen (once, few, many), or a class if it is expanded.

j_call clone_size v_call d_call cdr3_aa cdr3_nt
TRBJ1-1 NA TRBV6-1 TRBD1 CASKEGQGVNEAFF TGTGCCAGCAAGGAGGGACAGGGGGTTAATGAAGCTTTCTTT
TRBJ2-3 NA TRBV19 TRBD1 CASTPGQGRTDTQYF TGTGCCAGTACCCCGGGACAGGGACGCACAGATACGCAGTATTTT
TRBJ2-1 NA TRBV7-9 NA CASSPAQGNYNEQFF TGTGCCAGCAGCCCCGCCCAGGGAAACTACAATGAGCAGTTCTTC
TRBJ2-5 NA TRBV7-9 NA CASARGSQETQYF TGTGCCAGCGCCCGAGGCAGTCAAGAGACCCAGTACTTC
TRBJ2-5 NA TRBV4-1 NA CASSQDGRVEETQYF TGCGCCAGCAGCCAAGACGGCAGGGTGGAAGAGACCCAGTACTTC
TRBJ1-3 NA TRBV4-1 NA CASSQMVTRPGNTIYF TGCGCCAGCAGCCAAATGGTTACCCGGCCTGGAAACACCATATATTTT
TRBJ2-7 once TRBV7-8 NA CASSLDGSSYEQYF TGTGCCAGCAGCTTAGACGGGAGCTCCTACGAGCAGTACTTC
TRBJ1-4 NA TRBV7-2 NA CASSSGREKLFF TGTGCCAGCAGCTCCGGACGGGAAAAACTGTTTTTT
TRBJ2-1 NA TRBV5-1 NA CTSSLTSRDGYNEQFF TGCACCAGCAGCTTGACGTCCCGGGACGGTTACAATGAGCAGTTCTTC
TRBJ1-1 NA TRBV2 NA CATSKTGPLNTEAFF TGTGCCACCTCAAAGACGGGGCCCTTGAACACTGAAGCTTTCTTT
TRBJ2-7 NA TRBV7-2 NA CASSHPRTGVFDEQYF TGTGCCAGCAGCCACCCCCGAACCGGGGTGTTTGACGAGCAGTACTTC
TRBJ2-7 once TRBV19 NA CASKGISYEQYF TGTGCCAGTAAGGGCATCTCCTACGAGCAGTACTTC
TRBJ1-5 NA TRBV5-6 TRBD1 CASSLGGGLPNQPQHF TGTGCCAGCAGCTTGGGAGGGGGCCTTCCCAATCAGCCCCAGCATTTT
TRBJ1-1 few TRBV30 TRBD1 CAWSAPGTVNTEAFF TGTGCCTGGAGTGCGCCCGGGACAGTGAACACTGAAGCTTTCTTT
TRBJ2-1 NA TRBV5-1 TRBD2 CASSRTSGYNEQFF TGCGCCAGCAGCCGGACTAGCGGGTACAATGAGCAGTTCTTC
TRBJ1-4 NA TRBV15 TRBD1 CATSVDRAPNEKLFF TGTGCCACCAGCGTCGACAGGGCTCCTAATGAAAAACTGTTTTTT
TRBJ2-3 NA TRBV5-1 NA CASSSNYFTDTQYF TGCGCCAGCAGCTCCAACTACTTCACAGATACGCAGTATTTT